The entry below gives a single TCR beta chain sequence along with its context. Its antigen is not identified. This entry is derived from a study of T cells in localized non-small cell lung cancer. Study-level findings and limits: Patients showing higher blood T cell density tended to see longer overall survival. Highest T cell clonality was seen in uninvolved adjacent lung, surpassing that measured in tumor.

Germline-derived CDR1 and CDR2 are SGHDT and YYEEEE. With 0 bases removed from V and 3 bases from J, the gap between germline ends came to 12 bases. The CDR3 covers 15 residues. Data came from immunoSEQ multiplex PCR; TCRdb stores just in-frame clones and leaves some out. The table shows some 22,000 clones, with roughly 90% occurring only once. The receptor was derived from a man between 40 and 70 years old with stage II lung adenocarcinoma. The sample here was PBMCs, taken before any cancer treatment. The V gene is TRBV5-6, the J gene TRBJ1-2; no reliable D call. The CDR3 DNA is TGTGCCAGCAGCTTGGAGACCCTGAGGGACTATGGCTACACCTTC. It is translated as CASSLETLRDYGYTF. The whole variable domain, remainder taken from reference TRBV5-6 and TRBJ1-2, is DAGVTQSPTHLIKTRGQQVTLRCSPKSGHDTVSWYQQALGQGPQFIFQYYEEEERQRGNFPDRFSGHQFPNYSSELNVNALLLGDSALYLCASSLETLRDYGYTFGSGTRLTVV.